The T cell receptor (beta chain) under discussion was sequenced for a study of graft-versus-host responses after intestinal transplantation. Notes on this clone: Its antigen is currently unknown.

The V gene's germline CDR1 is MGHDK and CDR2 SYGVNS. There are 17 residues in the CDR3. J gave up 4 bases and V 1 base, and 8 bases lay outside the gene matches. Sequencing was performed with immunoSEQ multiplex PCR; in TCRdb, only in-frame clones are kept and a portion is missing. The sample has just over 40,000 clones, 85% to 95% seen once. The receptor was isolated from a human donor who was the organ donor for an intestinal transplant. The chain employs TRBV25-1 and TRBJ1-5, with TRBD1 matching over 9 bases. Here the sequenced sample was unstimulated CD8+ T cells sorted from spleen or lymph node cells, taken before transplant. The CDR3 nucleotides are TGTGCCAGCAGTGAATTTGAATTGGGACAGGGAAATCAGCCCCAGCATTTT. Its translation: CASSEFELGQGNQPQHF. Full variable domain (remainder filled in from reference TRBV25-1 and TRBJ1-5): EADIYQTPRYLVIGTGKKITLECSQTMGHDKMYWYQQDPGMELHLIHYSYGVNSTEKGDLSSESTVSRIRTEHFPLTLESARPSHTSQYLCASSEFELGQGNQPQHFGDGTRLSIL.